Each of the 19 T cell receptor beta chains below was sequenced from the same sample in a study of blood T cell repertoires in COVID-19. Here immunoSEQ multiplex PCR was the method, and the copy in TCRdb shows in-frame clones only, minus some. The sample contains approximately 81,000 clones, approximately 90% of which appear only once. The sample was PBMCs or T cells enriched from blood (not recorded which). These receptors all come from a woman aged 50 to 60 with acute COVID-19.

In its sample, this clone was seen once. This rearrangement joins TRBV10-3 to TRBJ2-3; 8 positions agree with TRBD1. Germline CDR1 ENHRY, CDR2 SYGVKD. V lost 5 bases and J lost 5; bases outside the gene matches: 9. This CDR3 contains 15 residues. In DNA, the CDR3 is TGTGCCATCAGTCCAGACAGGGGAGTTTTAGATACGCAGTATTTT. Translating gives CAISPDRGVLDTQYF.

The chain couples TRBV11-3 to TRBJ1-1; no reliable D call. CDR1 is SGHNT and CDR2 is YENEEA in the germline V gene. This CDR3 spans 14 amino acids. V lost 5 bases and J lost 1, with 11 bases in between. CDR3 nucleotide sequence: TGTGCCAGCAGCCCTCGAGGGTCGAACACTGAAGCTTTCTTT. Protein: CASSPRGSNTEAFF.

The J gene is TRBJ2-7, the V gene TRBV9, with 7 bases identical to TRBD1. Germline V gene sequence: CDR1 SGDLS, CDR2 YYNGEE. The length of the CDR3 is 14 residues. Trimming removed 2 bases from V and 4 bases from J; junction bases left unmatched: 6. The CDR3 region has the DNA TGTGCCAGCAGCGTTACCGGGACAGCTTACGAGCAGTACTTC. Translating it yields CASSVTGTAYEQYF.

The J gene is TRBJ1-1, the V gene TRBV11-1; D is perhaps TRBD1 (6 bases). CDR1 and CDR2 (germline): SGHAT, FQDESV (reference sequence). The CDR3 spans 12 residues. Trimming took off 6 bases at V and 7 bases at J, with 12 bases between the two ends. The CDR3 DNA sequence: TGTGCCAGCAGATACGGACAGAGTGAAGCTTTCTTT. It encodes CASRYGQSEAFF. Filled out from reference TRBV11-1 and TRBJ1-1, the complete variable domain reads EAEVAQSPRYKITEKSQAVAFWCDPISGHATLYWYRQILGQGPELLVQFQDESVVDDSQLPKDRFSAERLKGVDSTLKIQPAELGDSAMYLCASRYGQSEAFFGQGTRLTVV.

This chain joins TRBV7-3 and TRBJ1-3; D is possibly TRBD1 (6 bases). The CDR3 covers 16 residues. V lost 2 bases to trimming and J lost 2 bases, with 13 bases between them. In germline, CDR1 is SGHTA, CDR2 FQGTGA. CDR3 DNA: TGTGCCAGCAGCTTATCGGCCCCAGGGGCTGGAAACACCATATATTTT. Protein product: CASSLSAPGAGNTIYF.

The chain is built from TRBV3-1 (or the pseudogene TRBV3-2) and TRBJ2-5, with D maybe TRBD2 (5 bases). V lost 4 bases and J 9 bases, leaving 12 bases between the germline ends. Looked up from germline, CDR1 is LGHDT and CDR2 is YNNKEL (reference sequence). CDR3 length: 12 residues. CDR3 nucleotide sequence: TGTGCCAGCAGCCCACTCGCCGGGGCCCAGTACTTC. This gives the protein CASSPLAGAQYF.

The rearrangement links TRBV29-1 to TRBJ1-4, with a tentative D call TRBD1 (5 bases). The CDR3 is 13 amino acids. Trimming shortened V by 6 bases and J by 3 bases, and 11 bases separated the two germline ends. Germline CDR1 and CDR2: SQVTM and ANQGSEA. CDR3: CSVPREANEKLFF. For the CDR3, the DNA is TGCAGCGTACCCAGGGAGGCTAATGAAAAACTGTTTTTT.

This chain links TRBV30 with TRBJ1-4; the match to TRBD1 covers 9 bases. The junction had 6 bases not matched to a gene; V was cut back by 1 base and J by 9 bases. Germline CDR1 is GTSNPN and CDR2 is SVGIG (reference sequence). The CDR3 loop spans 14 amino acids. CDR3 region: CAWSDGQGRKKLFF. The CDR3 DNA is TGTGCCTGGAGTGACGGACAGGGGCGGAAAAAACTGTTTTTT.

The chain employs TRBV5-1 and TRBJ1-4; perhaps TRBD1 as D (6 bases). Germline CDR1 is SGHRS and CDR2 is YFSETQ. The CDR3 loop spans 14 amino acids. V lost 7 bases and J 7 bases, leaving 17 bases between the germline ends. CDR3 DNA: TGCGCCAGCGGGCTGGCGGGGGCTAGTGAAAAACTGTTTTTT. This codes for CASGLAGASEKLFF.

DNA for the CDR3: TGTGCCAGCAGCTCACAACAGGGGCCGGGCACTGAAGCTTTCTTT. It encodes CASSSQQGPGTEAFF. V is TRBV11-2 and J is TRBJ1-1, with 7 nucleotides matching TRBD1. V was clipped by 4 bases and J by 4 bases; unmatched bases: 9. CDR1 is SGHAT, CDR2 FQNNGV, per germline. This CDR3 is 15 amino acids long. Using reference TRBV11-2 and TRBJ1-1 for the parts outside the CDR3, the full variable domain is EAGVAQSPRYKIIEKRQSVAFWCNPISGHATLYWYQQILGQGPKLLIQFQNNGVVDDSQLPKDRFSAERLKGVDSTLKIQPAKLEDSAVYLCASSSQQGPGTEAFFGQGTRLTVV.

The V call is TRBV13, the J call TRBJ2-7, with 7 bases that match TRBD1. CDR3 length: 15 amino acids. V lost 5 bases and J lost 0; bases outside the gene matches: 7. The germline gives CDR1 PRHDT, CDR2 FYEKMQ (reference sequence). This CDR3 reads CASSLQQGLSYEQYF. The CDR3 DNA follows: TGTGCCAGCAGCCTACAACAGGGGCTCTCCTACGAGCAGTACTTC.

This sequence joins TRBV27 and TRBJ2-1; 9 positions match TRBD2. The germline gives CDR1 MNHEY, CDR2 SMNVEV (reference sequence). The CDR3 has 16 amino acids. Trimming removed 5 bases from V and 7 bases from J; junction bases left unmatched: 12. The chain's CDR3 is CASSTRISGRGNEQFF. CDR3 sequence (DNA): TGTGCCAGCAGTACCCGGATTAGCGGGAGAGGTAATGAGCAGTTCTTC.

The chain combines TRBV20-1 with TRBJ2-3, with 11 bases identical to TRBD1. This CDR3 has 14 amino acids. CDR1 and CDR2 (germline): DFQATT, SNEGSKA (reference sequence). V was pared by 3 bases and J by 3 bases, with 2 bases of the junction left unmatched. The chain's CDR3 is CSASGTGGTDTQYF. The CDR3 region has the DNA TGCAGTGCTAGTGGGACAGGGGGTACAGATACGCAGTATTTT.

This chain connects TRBV6-5 to TRBJ1-2; 9 nucleotides agree with TRBD1. This CDR3 region has 15 residues. With V trimmed by 5 bases and J by 4 bases, 8 bases remained unmatched. CDR1 is MNHEY and CDR2 is SVGAGI in the germline V gene. The CDR3, as DNA: TGTGCCAGCAGTACTCAAGACAGGGGGACCTATGGCTACACCTTC. Amino acid sequence: CASSTQDRGTYGYTF.

The rearrangement uses TRBV12-3 or TRBV12-4 and TRBJ1-2; 7 bases are a match to TRBD1. This CDR3 is 13 amino acids long. The trim removed 0 bases at V and 8 bases at J, leaving 3 bases unmatched. The CDR3 is CASSLAGGGGYTF. The CDR3 DNA follows: TGTGCCAGCAGTTTAGCAGGAGGGGGCGGCTACACCTTC.

This rearrangement joins TRBV7-2 to TRBJ2-7, with a weak D call TRBD1 (5 bases). There are 13 residues in the CDR3. The germline V gene encodes CDR1 SGHTA and CDR2 FQGNSA. Trimming shortened V by 0 bases and J by 5 bases, and 8 bases separated the two germline ends. For the CDR3, the DNA is TGTGCCAGCAGCTTAGCTCTAGGGGACGAGCAGTACTTC. It is translated as CASSLALGDEQYF.

The chain carries TRBV2 and TRBJ2-1, with D perhaps matching TRBD2 (5 bases). Germline CDR1 and CDR2: SNHLY and FYNNEI. CDR3 length equals 14 residues. V was trimmed by 6 bases and J by 8 bases, leaving 17 bases between them. CDR3 sequence: CASRSLGVVDEQFF. The DNA of the CDR3 is TGTGCCAGCAGATCACTAGGAGTGGTCGATGAGCAGTTCTTC.

CDR3 nucleotides: TGTGCCATCGGGCTACAAGAGACCCAGTACTTC. Amino acids: CAIGLQETQYF. The rearrangement links TRBV10-3 to TRBJ2-5, with D uncertain. The CDR3 totals 11 residues. The germline V gene encodes CDR1 ENHRY and CDR2 SYGVKD. The V end lost 8 bases, the J end lost 2 bases, and 6 bases lay between the germline ends.

V gene TRBV10-3 combines with J gene TRBJ1-5; 7 positions match TRBD1. V shed 4 bases, J shed 6 bases, and the junction held 9 bases outside the gene matches. Germline V gene sequence: CDR1 ENHRY, CDR2 SYGVKD. The length of the CDR3 is 15 residues. For the CDR3, the DNA is TGTGCCATCAGTGCCGGAGACAGGGTAGGTCAGCCCCAGCATTTT. Its protein product is CAISAGDRVGQPQHF.